A single sample gave rise to the 27 T cell receptor beta chains below, sequenced in a study of radiation and T cells in renal cell carcinoma. Indicated time point: blood 2 weeks post-SBRT. The sample's treatment: 15 Gy SBRT to primary tumor, nephrectomy 4 weeks later. Method: immunoSEQ multiplex PCR; TCRdb's copy keeps in-frame clones and lacks some. The table has about 150,000 clones, roughly 89% seen once. This sample comprised blood, obtained from a patient whose treatment included radiotherapy and nephrectomy. Source of these receptors: a woman in her fifties or sixties with renal cell carcinoma.

This clone was recorded only once. The chain joins TRBV19 to TRBJ1-5; no clear D gene. Trimming took 3 bases from V and 0 from J, leaving 12 bases between them. This CDR3 contains 16 residues. In germline, CDR1 is LNHDA, CDR2 SQIVND (reference sequence). The CDR3 bases are TGTGCCAGTAGTATCGGTCAGCGATATAGCAATCAGCCCCAGCATTTT. Translated, it gives CASSIGQRYSNQPQHF. Full variable domain (missing parts from reference TRBV19 and TRBJ1-5): DGGITQSPKYLFRKEGQNVTLSCEQNLNHDAMYWYRQDPGQGLRLIYYSQIVNDFQKGDIAEGYSVSREKKESFPLTVTSAQKNPTAFYLCASSIGQRYSNQPQHFGDGTRLSIL.

The chain joins TRBV7-9 to TRBJ2-6, with TRBD1 identical over 10 bases. This CDR3 region has 17 residues. Per germline, CDR1 SEHNR and CDR2 FQNEAQ (reference sequence). Trimming cost V 5 bases and J 1 base; bases outside gene matches: 5. The CDR3 DNA reads as TGTGCCAGCAGCCCTCCGGGACAGGGGTCTGGGGCCAACGTCCTGACTTTC. As protein: CASSPPGQGSGANVLTF.

This rearrangement joins TRBV5-4 to TRBJ1-6, with 11 bases identical to TRBD1. Germline trimming cut 4 bases from V and 8 bases from J; bases unmatched to any gene: 8. The CDR3 loop spans 16 amino acids. Looked up from germline, CDR1 is SGHNT and CDR2 is YYREEE (reference sequence). The CDR3 spells CASSPAGTGGYSPLHF. The CDR3 nucleotides read TGTGCCAGCAGCCCAGCCGGGACAGGGGGTTATTCACCCCTCCACTTT. The full variable domain, completed using reference TRBV5-4 and TRBJ1-6, is ETGVTQSPTHLIKTRGQQVTLRCSSQSGHNTVSWYQQALGQGPQFIFQYYREEENGRGNFPPRFSGLQFPNYSSELNVNALELDDSALYLCASSPAGTGGYSPLHFGNGTRLTVT.

The chain recombines TRBV7-9 with TRBJ1-2, with D perhaps TRBD1 (5 bases). Trimming took off 1 base at V and 3 bases at J, with 9 bases between the two ends. Germline loops: CDR1 SEHNR, CDR2 FQNEAQ (reference sequence). The CDR3 extends over 14 amino acids. CDR3 bases: TGTGCCAGCAGCTTAGGGGGGATTGACTATGGCTACACCTTC. Its protein is CASSLGGIDYGYTF.

This chain links TRBV6-5 with TRBJ1-1; no clear D. CDR1 is MNHEY and CDR2 is SVGAGI in the germline V gene. V was shortened by 4 bases and J by 2 bases, with 14 bases between the two germline ends. The CDR3 is 15 residues long. DNA of the CDR3: TGTGCCAGCAGTTCACTCGCGGGGAGAAACACTGAAGCTTTCTTT. Translating gives CASSSLAGRNTEAFF.

The gene calls are TRBV16 and TRBJ1-3; the match to TRBD1 covers 10 bases. Germline trimming cut 4 bases from V and 4 bases from J; bases unmatched to any gene: 4. The CDR3 totals 15 residues. Germline assignment: CDR1 KGHSY and CDR2 FQNENV. CDR3 nucleotide sequence: TGTGCCAGCAGCCGACAGGGGGCCTCCGGAAACACCATATATTTT. This encodes CASSRQGASGNTIYF.

The V and J genes are TRBV6-1 and TRBJ2-3; D ambiguous. The V end was cut by 8 bases, the J end by 6 bases, with 15 bases between. CDR1 MNHNS and CDR2 SASEGT come from the germline V gene. The CDR3 consists of 13 residues. The CDR3 is CASGSIAPDTQYF. As DNA, the CDR3 is TGTGCCAGCGGAAGTATTGCGCCGGATACGCAGTATTTT.

The chain couples TRBV5-4 to TRBJ2-7, with D perhaps matching TRBD2 (6 bases). Germline values: CDR1 SGHNT, CDR2 YYREEE (reference sequence). The ends were cut back, 0 bases at V and 3 bases at J, with 10 bases in the middle. This CDR3 contains 14 residues. CDR3 region: CASSLGGDNYEQYF. Here the CDR3 DNA reads TGTGCCAGCAGCTTGGGGGGGGATAACTACGAGCAGTACTTC.

The V call is TRBV19, the J call TRBJ1-5, with D unclear. CDR3 length equals 12 residues. Per germline, CDR1 LNHDA and CDR2 SQIVND (reference sequence). V was clipped by 3 bases and J by 6 bases, with 6 bases between them. DNA for the CDR3: TGTGCCAGTAGTATGGCCGGTCAGCCCCAGCATTTT. It specifies CASSMAGQPQHF. Full variable domain (missing parts from reference TRBV19 and TRBJ1-5): DGGITQSPKYLFRKEGQNVTLSCEQNLNHDAMYWYRQDPGQGLRLIYYSQIVNDFQKGDIAEGYSVSREKKESFPLTVTSAQKNPTAFYLCASSMAGQPQHFGDGTRLSIL.

With regard to this clone: The sample contains more than one DNA sequence encoding this CDR3. The chain uses TRBV7-2 and TRBJ1-5; D not resolved. The CDR3 sequence is 14 residues long. The V gene's germline CDR1 is SGHTA and CDR2 FQGNSA. Trimming cost V 1 base and J 0 bases, with 4 bases left between them. DNA for the CDR3: TGTGCCAGCAGCTTAGTTGGTAGCAATCAGCCCCAGCATTTT. This gives the protein CASSLVGSNQPQHF.

This clone was seen a handful of times. The chain links TRBV6-6 to TRBJ1-5; 7 nucleotides match TRBD1. Per germline, CDR1 MNHNY and CDR2 SVGAGI (reference sequence). With V trimmed by 2 bases and J by 1 base, 2 bases remained unmatched. The CDR3 covers 15 residues. The CDR3 here is CASSYEGASNQPQHF. CDR3 in DNA: TGTGCCAGCAGTTACGAGGGGGCGAGCAATCAGCCCCAGCATTTT.

V and J are TRBV25-1 and TRBJ1-5; TRBD1 aligns across 7 bases. With 4 bases clipped from V and 4 bases from J, the junction kept 1 base outside the gene matches. The CDR3 is 13 amino acids. Germline V CDR1 and CDR2: MGHDK, SYGVNS. CDR3 region: CASSAGGNQPQHF. The DNA for the CDR3 is TGTGCCAGCAGTGCAGGGGGTAATCAGCCCCAGCATTTT.

The chain combines TRBV5-4 with TRBJ2-5, with TRBD1 identical over 7 bases. From germline, CDR1 is SGHNT and CDR2 YYREEE (reference sequence). This CDR3 region has 15 residues. V shed 1 base, J shed 4 bases, and the junction held 7 bases outside the gene matches. CDR3 protein: CASSLFPSGGETQYF. The CDR3 DNA sequence: TGTGCCAGCAGCTTGTTCCCTTCAGGGGGAGAGACCCAGTACTTC.

The CDR3 region has the DNA TGTGCCAGCAGCTTAATCGGGGCCCGGGACTCCCACAGGGAGCAGTACTTC. Its protein is CASSLIGARDSHREQYF. V and J are TRBV7-9 and TRBJ2-7, with D possibly matching TRBD2 (6 bases). With 2 bases removed from V and 7 bases from J, the gap between germline ends came to 24 bases. The CDR3 has 17 residues. Germline V gene sequence: CDR1 SEHNR, CDR2 FQNEAQ (reference sequence).

V gene TRBV12-1 combines with J gene TRBJ1-2. TRBV12-1 is marked as a pseudogene. The CDR3 runs 17 residues. The CDR3 coding sequence is TGTGCCAGCAGCTTTGAGCGGGCAGGACAACTAGGCTATGGCTACACCTTC. Protein sequence: CASSFERAGQLGYGYTF.

The rearrangement uses TRBV5-5 and TRBJ2-1, with D perhaps given as TRBD1 or TRBD2 (5 bases each). V dropped 7 bases and J dropped 6 bases, with 23 bases sitting between them. The length of the CDR3 is 16 residues. In germline, CDR1 is SGHKS, CDR2 YYEKEE (reference sequence). In DNA, the CDR3 is TGTGCCAGCGGACAAGCTTTTTACGGGGCGGGCAATGAGCAGTTCTTC. It is translated as CASGQAFYGAGNEQFF.

This clone appeared a single time. This rearrangement joins TRBV5-1 to TRBJ2-7; no firm D call. Trimming pared 0 bases from V and 6 bases from J, leaving 10 bases between. Per the germline V gene, CDR1 is SGHRS and CDR2 is YFSETQ. The CDR3 is 13 amino acids. The CDR3 is CASSLVLSTEQYF. The CDR3 region has the DNA TGCGCCAGCAGCTTGGTTCTGTCTACCGAGCAGTACTTC. Together with reference TRBV5-1 and TRBJ2-7, the CDR3 gives the full variable domain: KAGVTQTPRYLIKTRGQQVTLSCSPISGHRSVSWYQQTPGQGLQFLFEYFSETQRNKGNFPGRFSGRQFSNSRSEMNVSTLELGDSALYLCASSLVLSTEQYFGPGTRLTVT.

V and J are TRBV4-2 and TRBJ2-1; D might be TRBD1 or TRBD2, each matching 6 bases. Deletions cut 0 bases from V and 6 bases from J, with 15 bases between. Germline V gene lookup returns CDR1 LGHNA and CDR2 YNFKEQ. The CDR3 is 16 amino acids. Here the CDR3 DNA reads TGTGCCAGCAGCCAAGATCCGAGTGGGGGGCTCAATGAGCAGTTCTTC. Translated, it gives CASSQDPSGGLNEQFF.

The J gene is TRBJ1-4, the V gene TRBV5-1, with 7 bases identical to TRBD1. The germline V gene encodes CDR1 SGHRS and CDR2 YFSETQ. Losses at the gene ends were 4 bases for V and 8 bases for J; bases not matched to a gene: 2. CDR3 length equals 12 residues. The CDR3 sequence: CASSPQGEKLFF. As DNA, the CDR3 is TGCGCCAGCAGCCCACAGGGGGAAAAACTGTTTTTT.

The chain employs TRBV19 and TRBJ2-3; 8 nucleotides align to TRBD1. Germline assignment: CDR1 LNHDA and CDR2 SQIVND (reference sequence). This CDR3 has 15 residues. V was pared by 3 bases and J by 4 bases, with 6 bases of the junction left unmatched. The CDR3 DNA reads TGTGCCAGTAGTATGGGCAGGGGGCCCCCAGATACGCAGTATTTT. It is translated as CASSMGRGPPDTQYF.

This chain joins TRBV5-1 and TRBJ2-6; TRBD1 matches 10 bases. The V and J ends lost 2 bases and 4 bases, in that order; junction bases with no gene match: 15. Germline loops: CDR1 SGHRS, CDR2 YFSETQ. The CDR3 has 20 residues. CDR3 in DNA: TGCGCCAGCAGCTTCAGGATGACGGGACAGGGGATTCCAGGGGCCAACGTCCTGACTTTC. Protein: CASSFRMTGQGIPGANVLTF.

The chain combines TRBV5-1 with TRBJ1-1; D not certain. V was pared by 7 bases and J by 1 base, with 8 bases between. This CDR3 region has 12 residues. Germline V gene data show CDR1 as SGHRS and CDR2 as YFSETQ. In DNA form, the CDR3 reads TGCGCCAGCCGTATCAAGAACACTGAAGCTTTCTTT. It codes for CASRIKNTEAFF.

The rearrangement uses TRBV7-9 and TRBJ1-1, with 9 bases matching TRBD1. Germline CDR1 SEHNR, CDR2 FQNEAQ (reference sequence). Trimming removed 3 bases from V and 10 bases from J; junction bases left unmatched: 6. The CDR3 runs 13 residues. The CDR3 DNA is TGTGCCAGCAGCTTCACAGGGGGCGCGGGAGCTTTCTTT. Protein: CASSFTGGAGAFF.

In its sample, this clone was seen a few times. V gene TRBV30 combines with J gene TRBJ1-1, with a possible D match to TRBD1 (5 bases). Germline V gene sequence: CDR1 GTSNPN, CDR2 SVGIG (reference sequence). This CDR3 is 14 amino acids long. Trimming shortened V by 1 base and J by 1 base, and 10 bases separated the two germline ends. The CDR3 nucleotides read TGTGCCTGGAGTGAATACAGGCGGAACACTGAAGCTTTCTTT. This sequence encodes CAWSEYRRNTEAFF.

This chain links TRBV10-3 with TRBJ2-5, with 9 nucleotides matching TRBD1. V shed 0 bases and J 5 bases; nucleotides not matched to a gene: 4. The germline gives CDR1 ENHRY, CDR2 SYGVKD. The CDR3 runs to 15 residues. In DNA form, the CDR3 reads TGTGCCATCAGTGAGTCGGACAGGGGATGGGAGACCCAGTACTTC. Protein: CAISESDRGWETQYF.

The chain has TRBV28 and TRBJ2-2; a weak D match, TRBD1 (5 bases). Trimming stripped 6 bases from V and 2 bases from J, with 7 bases between. The germline V gene has CDR1 MDHEN and CDR2 SYDVKM. CDR3 size: 13 residues. The CDR3: CASRGPNTGELFF. CDR3 nucleotide sequence: TGTGCCAGCAGGGGGCCCAACACCGGGGAGCTGTTTTTT.

J is TRBJ2-7 and V is TRBV5-6; D unresolved. This CDR3 region has 12 residues. Germline V CDR1 and CDR2: SGHDT, YYEEEE. The V end was cut by 7 bases, the J end by 1 base, with 9 bases between. The CDR3 loop is CASEGVSYEQYF. The CDR3 DNA reads as TGTGCCAGCGAAGGAGTGTCCTACGAGCAGTACTTC. Full variable domain (missing parts from reference TRBV5-6 and TRBJ2-7): DAGVTQSPTHLIKTRGQQVTLRCSPKSGHDTVSWYQQALGQGPQFIFQYYEEEERQRGNFPDRFSGHQFPNYSSELNVNALLLGDSALYLCASEGVSYEQYFGPGTRLTVT.